This T cell receptor beta chain was documented in a study of technical replicates of blood from several donors. Germline V gene lookup returns CDR1 MGHRA and CDR2 YSYEKL. CDR3 length: 15 residues. Deletions cut 3 bases from V and 0 bases from J, with 9 bases between. Some clones are missing from TCRdb's copy, which holds only in-frame ones; the method was immunoSEQ multiplex PCR. The sample lists 85,000 to 90,000 clones, 92% occurring once. The specimen was T cells isolated from PBMCs. The sequence came from a human donor in good health. This chain uses TRBV4-1 with TRBJ1-3; no reliable D call. As DNA, the CDR3 is TGCGCCAGCAGCCACGCAGGTGCCTCTGGAAACACCATATATTTT. It encodes CASSHAGASGNTIYF.